This entry is about one T cell receptor beta chain. Its antigen remains unidentified. The entry originates in a study of cytomegalovirus exposure and HLA in healthy donors. Findings and caveats of the study: Some highly shared sequence variants likely arose as a pipeline artifact. Among the CMV-associated chains, three were confirmed in vitro as specific for CMV antigens. An analysis was carried out later, and it reportedly showed fewer N-insertions in an Asian-associated ancestry cluster than the approximately 700-donor mean.

V dropped 0 bases and J dropped 0 bases, with 13 bases sitting between them. The CDR3 has 17 amino acids. Germline V lookup: CDR1 ENHRY, CDR2 SYGVKD. This PCR relied on a set of 60 Vbeta primers and 13 Jbeta primers. Study processing details: Later, an analysis found approximately 80 million unique TCR beta chains, and approximately 10 million of these were shared. Generated by immunoSEQ multiplex PCR, the TCRdb table keeps only in-frame clones and is missing some. Clone size and the V and J calls come from that table; the DNA yielded D and trimming. The table has approximately 220,000 clones, roughly 82% seen once.

Sequenced: PBMCs. The chain couples TRBV10-3 to TRBJ2-3, with TRBD2 as a possible D gene (5 bases). This TCR came from a man aged 40-49 years in good health and CMV-seropositive. CDR3 protein: CAISESTRATSTDTQYF. CDR3 DNA sequence: TGTGCCATCAGTGAGTCGACGCGGGCCACTAGCACAGATACGCAGTATTTT.